This TCR beta chain originates from a study of metastatic and nonmetastatic thyroid tumors. V lost 8 bases and J 1 base, leaving 12 bases between the germline ends. The CDR3 has 15 residues. TCRdb re-clonotyped the PCR reads through MiXCR. The table lists 45,000 to 60,000 clones, approximately 15% of them singletons. Ten or more counts support this clone. Treatment of any kind had been given to no patient before thyroid surgery. The gene calls are TRBV12-3 or TRBV12-4 and TRBJ1-6; unclear D gene. The material sequenced was blood. This clonotype originated in a female donor with papillary thyroid cancer or a benign thyroid nodule (not recorded which). Some clones in this sample may be carry-over from other donors' samples. CDR3 protein: CASGEQLSYNSPLHF. The CDR3 DNA reads as TGTGCCAGCGGAGAGCAGTTATCCTATAATTCACCCCTCCACTTT.